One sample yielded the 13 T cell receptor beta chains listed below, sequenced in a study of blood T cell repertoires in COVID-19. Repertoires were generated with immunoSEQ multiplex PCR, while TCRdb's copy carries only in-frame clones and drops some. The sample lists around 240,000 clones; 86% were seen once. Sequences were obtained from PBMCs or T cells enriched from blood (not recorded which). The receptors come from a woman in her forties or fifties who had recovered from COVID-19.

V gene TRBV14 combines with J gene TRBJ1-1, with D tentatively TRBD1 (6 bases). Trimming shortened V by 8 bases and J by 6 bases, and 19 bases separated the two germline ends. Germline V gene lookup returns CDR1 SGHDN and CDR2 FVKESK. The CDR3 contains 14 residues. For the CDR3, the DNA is TGTGCCAGCGGGACTACGGGGGCGGTCGCTGAAGCTTTCTTT. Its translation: CASGTTGAVAEAFF.

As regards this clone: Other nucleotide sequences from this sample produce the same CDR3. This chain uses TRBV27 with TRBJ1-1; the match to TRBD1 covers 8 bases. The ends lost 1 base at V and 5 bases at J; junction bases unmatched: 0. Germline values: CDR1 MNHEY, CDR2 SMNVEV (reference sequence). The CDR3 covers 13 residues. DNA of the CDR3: TGTGCCAGCAGTTTATACAGGGGGACTGAAGCTTTCTTT. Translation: CASSLYRGTEAFF.

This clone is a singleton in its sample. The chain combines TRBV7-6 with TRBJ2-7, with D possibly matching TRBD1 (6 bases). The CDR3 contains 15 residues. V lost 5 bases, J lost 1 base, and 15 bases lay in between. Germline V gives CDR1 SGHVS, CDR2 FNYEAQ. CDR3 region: CASSPREQGSYEQYF. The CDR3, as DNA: TGTGCCAGCAGCCCAAGGGAACAGGGATCCTACGAGCAGTACTTC.

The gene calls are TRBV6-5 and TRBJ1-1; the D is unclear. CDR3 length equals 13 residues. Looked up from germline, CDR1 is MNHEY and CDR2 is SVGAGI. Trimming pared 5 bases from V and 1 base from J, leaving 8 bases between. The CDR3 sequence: CASSPPKNTEAFF. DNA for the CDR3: TGTGCCAGCAGTCCCCCCAAGAACACTGAAGCTTTCTTT.

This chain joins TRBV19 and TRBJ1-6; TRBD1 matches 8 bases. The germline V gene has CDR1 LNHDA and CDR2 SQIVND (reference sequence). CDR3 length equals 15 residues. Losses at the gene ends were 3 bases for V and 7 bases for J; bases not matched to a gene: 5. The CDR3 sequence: CASSIGQGANSPLHF. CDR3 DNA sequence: TGTGCCAGTAGTATCGGACAGGGCGCGAATTCACCCCTCCACTTT.

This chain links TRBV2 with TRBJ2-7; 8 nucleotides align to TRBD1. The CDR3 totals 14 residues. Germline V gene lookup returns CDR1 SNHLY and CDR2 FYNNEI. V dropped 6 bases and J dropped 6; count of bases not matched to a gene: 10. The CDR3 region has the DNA TGTGCCAGCAGGGGGAGGACAGGGACCGGCGAGCAGTACTTC. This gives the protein CASRGRTGTGEQYF.

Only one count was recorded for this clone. CDR3 nucleotide sequence: TGTGCCAGCAGCGTAAGGGTGGGGCAGGCCCAACTCTCTGGGGCCAACGTCCTGACTTTC. Amino acids: CASSVRVGQAQLSGANVLTF. The chain has TRBV9 and TRBJ2-6; possible D gene TRBD1, 5 bases. The CDR3 loop spans 20 amino acids. The ends were cut back, 1 base at V and 0 bases at J, with 20 bases in the middle. Germline V gives CDR1 SGDLS, CDR2 YYNGEE.

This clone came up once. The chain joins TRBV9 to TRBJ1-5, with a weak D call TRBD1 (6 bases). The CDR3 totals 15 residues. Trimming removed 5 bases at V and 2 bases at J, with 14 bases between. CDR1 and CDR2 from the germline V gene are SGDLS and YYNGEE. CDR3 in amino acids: CASSLQGLGNQPQHF. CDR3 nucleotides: TGTGCCAGCAGTCTCCAGGGGTTGGGCAATCAGCCCCAGCATTTT.

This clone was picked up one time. The CDR3 here is CASSPDNIDGYTF. In nucleotides, the CDR3 is TGTGCCAGCTCACCCGACAACATAGATGGCTACACCTTC. The rearrangement links TRBV18 to TRBJ1-2; the D is unclear. Per germline, CDR1 KGHSH and CDR2 LQKENI. V was pared by 3 bases and J by 6 bases, with 11 bases between. This CDR3 contains 13 residues.

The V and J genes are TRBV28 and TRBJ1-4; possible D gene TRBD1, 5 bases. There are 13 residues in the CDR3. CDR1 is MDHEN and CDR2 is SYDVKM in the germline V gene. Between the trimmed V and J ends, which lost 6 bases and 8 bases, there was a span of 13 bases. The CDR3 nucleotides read TGTGCCAGCAGGGGGCGGGCGGGGGAAAAACTGTTTTTT. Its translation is CASRGRAGEKLFF.

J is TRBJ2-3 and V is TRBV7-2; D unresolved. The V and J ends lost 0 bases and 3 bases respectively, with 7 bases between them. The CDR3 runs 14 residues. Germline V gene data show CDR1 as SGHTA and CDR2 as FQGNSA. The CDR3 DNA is TGTGCCAGCAGCTTAGCATTTAGAACAGATACGCAGTATTTT. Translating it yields CASSLAFRTDTQYF.

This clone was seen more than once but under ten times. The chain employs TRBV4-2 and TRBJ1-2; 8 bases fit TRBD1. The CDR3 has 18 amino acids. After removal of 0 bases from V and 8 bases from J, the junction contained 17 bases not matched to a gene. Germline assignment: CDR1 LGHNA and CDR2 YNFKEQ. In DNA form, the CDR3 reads TGTGCCAGCAGCCAAGACATCGGGTGGGACAGGACGTGGGGCGGCTACACCTTC. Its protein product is CASSQDIGWDRTWGGYTF.

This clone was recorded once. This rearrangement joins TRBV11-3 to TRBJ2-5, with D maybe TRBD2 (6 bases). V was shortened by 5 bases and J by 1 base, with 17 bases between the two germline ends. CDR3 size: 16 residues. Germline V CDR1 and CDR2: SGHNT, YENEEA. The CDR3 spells CASSAGRGWAQETQYF. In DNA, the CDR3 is TGTGCCAGCAGCGCCGGGCGGGGTTGGGCCCAAGAGACCCAGTACTTC.